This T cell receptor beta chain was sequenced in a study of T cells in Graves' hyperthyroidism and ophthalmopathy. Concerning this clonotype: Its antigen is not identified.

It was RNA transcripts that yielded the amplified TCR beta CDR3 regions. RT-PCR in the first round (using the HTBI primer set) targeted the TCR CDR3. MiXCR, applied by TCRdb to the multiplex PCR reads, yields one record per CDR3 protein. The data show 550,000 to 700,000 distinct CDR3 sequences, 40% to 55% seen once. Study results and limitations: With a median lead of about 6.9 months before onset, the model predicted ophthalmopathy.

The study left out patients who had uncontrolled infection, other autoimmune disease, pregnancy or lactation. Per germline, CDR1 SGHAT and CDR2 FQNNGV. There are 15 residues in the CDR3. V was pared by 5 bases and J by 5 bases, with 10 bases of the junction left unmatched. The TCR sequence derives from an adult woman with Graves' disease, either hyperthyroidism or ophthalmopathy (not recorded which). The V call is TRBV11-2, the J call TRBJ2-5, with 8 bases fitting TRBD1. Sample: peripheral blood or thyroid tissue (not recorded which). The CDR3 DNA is TGTGCCAGCAGCCAACATGAGGACAGGGTGGAGACCCAGTACTTC. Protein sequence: CASSQHEDRVETQYF. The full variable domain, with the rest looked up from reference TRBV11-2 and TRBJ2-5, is EAGVAQSPRYKIIEKRQSVAFWCNPISGHATLYWYQQILGQGPKLLIQFQNNGVVDDSQLPKDRFSAERLKGVDSTLKIQPAKLEDSAVYLCASSQHEDRVETQYFGPGTRLLVL.